This T cell receptor beta chain emerged from a study of T cell responses to AZD1222 COVID-19 vaccine. TCRdb keeps only in-frame clones here, not all; method: immunoSEQ multiplex PCR. The sample lists 150,000 or so clones, about 93% occurring once. As for this clone: Its specificity is not known.

Overall study findings and caveats: It was only after the peak T cell response that any repertoires were sampled. Spike-specific TCR breadth and depth both grew after two AZD1222 doses. Variant regions that are unmutated are reportedly the target of nearly half of spike-specific TCRs. The sample set comprised mostly white British donors with more females, and clonal diversity was possibly underestimated.

Per the germline V gene, CDR1 is GTSNPN and CDR2 is SVGIG (reference sequence). This CDR3 is built from 13 residues. The ends were cut back, 5 bases at V and 8 bases at J, with 13 bases in the middle. The material was peripheral blood, obtained on day 0 of MenACWY control vaccination. This sequence originates from an adult in good health. V is TRBV30 and J is TRBJ1-6, with D tentatively TRBD1 (6 bases). DNA for the CDR3: TGTGCCTGGCGAACAGGGAATGATTCACCCCTCCACTTT. It translates to CAWRTGNDSPLHF.